The clone carrying this T cell receptor beta chain was counted ten times or more. Its antigen remains unknown. Use of 60 Vbeta and 13 Jbeta primers characterized the PCR. Using immunoSEQ multiplex PCR, the repertoire was profiled, and TCRdb retains in-frame clones only, with some absent. This sample has some 70,000 clones, with approximately 68% found just once. This sample is part of a study of cytomegalovirus exposure and HLA in healthy donors. Findings of the study overall: Reportedly, HLA-A and HLA-B alleles of most subjects were accurately predicted from TCR beta. For presence/absence analyses, sequencing depth was assumed to be roughly uniform across donors. Being productive about 87% or about 30% of the time was typical of most TCR beta V segments in an earlier analysis.

There are 16 residues in the CDR3. From germline, CDR1 is MNHNY and CDR2 SVGAGI (reference sequence). V was pared by 2 bases and J by 0 bases, with 0 bases of the junction left unmatched. Sequenced material: PBMCs. This chain uses TRBV6-6 with TRBJ2-6, with TRBD1 matching over 8 bases. This TCR was recovered from a woman aged 30 to 39 in good health and CMV-seronegative. The CDR3 DNA sequence: TGTGCCAGCAGTTACACAGGGGGCTCTGGGGCCAACGTCCTGACTTTC. Its translation is CASSYTGGSGANVLTF.